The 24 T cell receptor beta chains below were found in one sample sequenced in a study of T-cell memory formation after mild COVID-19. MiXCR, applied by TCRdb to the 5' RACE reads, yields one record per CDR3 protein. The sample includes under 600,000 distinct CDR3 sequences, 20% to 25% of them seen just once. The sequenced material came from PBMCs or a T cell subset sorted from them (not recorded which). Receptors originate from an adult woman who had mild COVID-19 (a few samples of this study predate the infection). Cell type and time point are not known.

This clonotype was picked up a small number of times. In DNA, the CDR3 is TGTGCCAGCAGTTTTTTTGGGGGAGATGAGCAGTTCTTC. Its translation: CASSFFGGDEQFF. The chain joins TRBV12-3 or TRBV12-4 to TRBJ2-1; D is tentatively TRBD1 or TRBD2 (5 bases each). Trimming left V 3 bases short and J 8 bases short, with 11 bases between. The CDR3 covers 13 residues.

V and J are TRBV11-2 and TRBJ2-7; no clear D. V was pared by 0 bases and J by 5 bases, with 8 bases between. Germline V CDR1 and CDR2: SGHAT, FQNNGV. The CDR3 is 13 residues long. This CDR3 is CASSLDIIHEQYF. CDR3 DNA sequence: TGTGCCAGCAGCTTAGATATCATCCACGAGCAGTACTTC.

CDR3 sequence (DNA): TGTGCCAGCAGCCGTTGGACAGATACTAATGAGCAGTTCTTC. As protein: CASSRWTDTNEQFF. V gene TRBV3-1 combines with J gene TRBJ2-1, with D tentatively TRBD1 (6 bases). The ends were cut back, 4 bases at V and 7 bases at J, with 14 bases in the middle. The CDR3 is 14 residues long. From germline, CDR1 is LGHDT and CDR2 YNNKEL (reference sequence).

CDR3 residues: CASSYIFAAGGEGRYGYTF. The CDR3 bases are TGTGCCAGCAGTTATATATTCGCGGCAGGGGGAGAAGGCCGCTATGGCTACACCTTC. The chain joins TRBV6-2 or TRBV6-3 to TRBJ1-2, with 7 bases identical to TRBD1. CDR3 length: 19 residues. CDR1 and CDR2 from the germline V gene are MNHEY and SVGEGT. The ends lost 3 bases at V and 4 bases at J; junction bases unmatched: 20.

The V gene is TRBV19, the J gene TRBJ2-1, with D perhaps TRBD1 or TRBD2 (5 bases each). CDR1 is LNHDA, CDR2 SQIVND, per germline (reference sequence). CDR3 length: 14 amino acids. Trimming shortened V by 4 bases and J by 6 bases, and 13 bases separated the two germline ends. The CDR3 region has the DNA TGTGCCAGTAGTAAAGGGGCTAGCATCAATGAGCAGTTCTTC. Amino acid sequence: CASSKGASINEQFF.

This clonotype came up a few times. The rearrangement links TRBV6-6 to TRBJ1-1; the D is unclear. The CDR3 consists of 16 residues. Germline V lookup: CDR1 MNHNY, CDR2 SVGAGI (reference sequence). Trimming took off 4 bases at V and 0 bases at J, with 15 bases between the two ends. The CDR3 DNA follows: TGTGCCAGCAGTTCGACGGCCGGAAATGTGAACACTGAAGCTTTCTTT. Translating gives CASSSTAGNVNTEAFF.

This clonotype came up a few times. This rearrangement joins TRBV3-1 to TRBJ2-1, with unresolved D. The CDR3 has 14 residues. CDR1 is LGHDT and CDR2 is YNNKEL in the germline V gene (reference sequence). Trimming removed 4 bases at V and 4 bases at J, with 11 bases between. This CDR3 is CASSPSGNYNEQFF. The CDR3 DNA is TGTGCCAGCAGCCCCTCTGGGAATTACAATGAGCAGTTCTTC.

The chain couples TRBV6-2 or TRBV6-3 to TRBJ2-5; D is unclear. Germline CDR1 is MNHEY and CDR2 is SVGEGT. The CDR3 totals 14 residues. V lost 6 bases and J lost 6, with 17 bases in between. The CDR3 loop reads CASSPSGRRQTQYF. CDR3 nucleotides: TGTGCCAGCAGCCCTAGTGGCCGCCGGCAGACCCAGTACTTC.

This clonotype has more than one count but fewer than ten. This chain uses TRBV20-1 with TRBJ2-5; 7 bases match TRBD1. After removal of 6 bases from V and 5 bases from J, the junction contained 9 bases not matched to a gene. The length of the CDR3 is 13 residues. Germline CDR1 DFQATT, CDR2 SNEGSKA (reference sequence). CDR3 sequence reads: CSALQGSEETQYF. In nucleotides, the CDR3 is TGCAGTGCACTACAGGGGTCGGAGGAGACCCAGTACTTC.

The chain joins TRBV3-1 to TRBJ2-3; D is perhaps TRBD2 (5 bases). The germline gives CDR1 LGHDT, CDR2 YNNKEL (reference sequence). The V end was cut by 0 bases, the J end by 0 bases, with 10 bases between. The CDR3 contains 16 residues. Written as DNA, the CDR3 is TGTGCCAGCAGCCAAGACGGGGTAACTAGCACAGATACGCAGTATTTT. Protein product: CASSQDGVTSTDTQYF.

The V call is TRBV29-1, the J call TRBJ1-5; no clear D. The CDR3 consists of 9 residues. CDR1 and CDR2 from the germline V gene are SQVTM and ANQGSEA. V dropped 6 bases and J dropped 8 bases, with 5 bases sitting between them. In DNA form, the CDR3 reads TGCAGCGTCGTCGAGCCCCAGCATTTT. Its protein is CSVVEPQHF.

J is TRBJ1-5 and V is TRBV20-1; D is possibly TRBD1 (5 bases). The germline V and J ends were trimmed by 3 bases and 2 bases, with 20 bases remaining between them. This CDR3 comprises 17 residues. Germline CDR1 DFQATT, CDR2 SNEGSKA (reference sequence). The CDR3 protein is CSARQGGAGAGNQPQHF. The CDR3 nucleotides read TGCAGTGCTAGGCAGGGAGGGGCCGGGGCCGGCAATCAGCCCCAGCATTTT.

CDR3 region: CAISEAARSPKNIQYF. CDR3 coding DNA: TGTGCCATCAGTGAGGCCGCCCGCTCCCCCAAAAACATTCAGTACTTC. V and J are TRBV10-3 and TRBJ2-4, with no clear D. Germline V gene sequence: CDR1 ENHRY, CDR2 SYGVKD. Trimming stripped 2 bases from V and 2 bases from J, with 13 bases between. CDR3 length equals 16 residues.

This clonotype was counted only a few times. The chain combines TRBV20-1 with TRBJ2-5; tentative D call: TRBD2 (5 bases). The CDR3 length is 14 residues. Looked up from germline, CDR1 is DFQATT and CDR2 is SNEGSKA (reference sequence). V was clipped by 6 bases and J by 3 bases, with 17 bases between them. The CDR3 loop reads CSAEMRELEETQYF. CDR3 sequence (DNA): TGCAGTGCCGAGATGAGGGAATTGGAAGAGACCCAGTACTTC.

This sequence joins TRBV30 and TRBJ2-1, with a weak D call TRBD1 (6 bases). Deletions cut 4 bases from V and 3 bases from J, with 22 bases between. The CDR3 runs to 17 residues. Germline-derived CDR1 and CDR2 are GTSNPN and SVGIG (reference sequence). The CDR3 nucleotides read TGTGCCTGGAACCACCTCCGGGGACAATCTGTCTACAATGAGCAGTTCTTC. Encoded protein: CAWNHLRGQSVYNEQFF.

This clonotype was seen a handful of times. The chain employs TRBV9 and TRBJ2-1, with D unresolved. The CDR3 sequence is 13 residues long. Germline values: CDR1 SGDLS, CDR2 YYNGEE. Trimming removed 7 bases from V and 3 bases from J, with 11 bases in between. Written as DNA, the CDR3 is TGTGCCAGCGGGTCCAAGGACTACAATGAGCAGTTCTTC. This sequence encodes CASGSKDYNEQFF. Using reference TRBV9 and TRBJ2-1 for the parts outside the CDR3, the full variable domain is DSGVTQTPKHLITATGQRVTLRCSPRSGDLSVYWYQQSLDQGLQFLIQYYNGEERAKGNILERFSAQQFPDLHSELNLSSLELGDSALYFCASGSKDYNEQFFGPGTRLTVL.

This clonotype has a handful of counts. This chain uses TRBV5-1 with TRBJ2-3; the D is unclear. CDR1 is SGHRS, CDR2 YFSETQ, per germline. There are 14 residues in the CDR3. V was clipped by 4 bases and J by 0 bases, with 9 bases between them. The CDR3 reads CASSLSSSTDTQYF. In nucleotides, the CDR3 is TGCGCCAGCAGCCTTAGCAGTAGCACAGATACGCAGTATTTT.

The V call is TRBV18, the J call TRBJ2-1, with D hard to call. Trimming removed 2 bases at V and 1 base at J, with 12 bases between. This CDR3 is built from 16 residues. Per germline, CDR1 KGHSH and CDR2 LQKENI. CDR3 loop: CASSPSVLPSYNEQFF. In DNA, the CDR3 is TGTGCCAGCTCACCATCCGTGCTACCGTCCTACAATGAGCAGTTCTTC.

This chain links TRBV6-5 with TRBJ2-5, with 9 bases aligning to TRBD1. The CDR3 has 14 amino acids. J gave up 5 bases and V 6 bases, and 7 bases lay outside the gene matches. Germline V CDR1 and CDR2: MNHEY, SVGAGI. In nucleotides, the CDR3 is TGTGCCAGCAGAGACAGGGGGGGTCGGGAGACCCAGTACTTC. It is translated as CASRDRGGRETQYF.

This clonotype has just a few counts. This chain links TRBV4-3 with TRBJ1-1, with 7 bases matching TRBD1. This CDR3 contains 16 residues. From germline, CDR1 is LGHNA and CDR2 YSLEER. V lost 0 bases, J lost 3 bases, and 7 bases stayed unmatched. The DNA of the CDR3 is TGCGCCAGCAGCCAAGATCGACAGGGAACCGACACTGAAGCTTTCTTT. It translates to CASSQDRQGTDTEAFF.

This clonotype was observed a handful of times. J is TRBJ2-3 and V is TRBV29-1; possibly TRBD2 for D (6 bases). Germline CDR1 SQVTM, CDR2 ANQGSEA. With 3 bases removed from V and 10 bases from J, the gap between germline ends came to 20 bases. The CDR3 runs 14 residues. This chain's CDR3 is CSVEDLRDPWSQYF. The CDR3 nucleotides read TGCAGCGTTGAGGACTTGCGGGACCCTTGGTCGCAGTATTTT.

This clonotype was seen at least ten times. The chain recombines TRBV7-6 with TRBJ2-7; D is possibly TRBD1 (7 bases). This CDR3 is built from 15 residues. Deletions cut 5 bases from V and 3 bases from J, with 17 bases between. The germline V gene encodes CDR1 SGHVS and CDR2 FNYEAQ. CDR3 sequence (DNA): TGTGCCAGCAGCCCCTCGCCGGGGGACAGCTACGAGCAGTACTTC. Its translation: CASSPSPGDSYEQYF.

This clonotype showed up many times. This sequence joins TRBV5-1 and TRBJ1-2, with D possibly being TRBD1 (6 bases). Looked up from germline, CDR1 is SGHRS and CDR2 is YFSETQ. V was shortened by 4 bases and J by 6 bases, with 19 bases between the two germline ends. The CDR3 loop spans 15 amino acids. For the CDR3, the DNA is TGCGCCAGCAGCATAAATCCGGGACACCCCAATGGCTACACCTTC. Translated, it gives CASSINPGHPNGYTF.

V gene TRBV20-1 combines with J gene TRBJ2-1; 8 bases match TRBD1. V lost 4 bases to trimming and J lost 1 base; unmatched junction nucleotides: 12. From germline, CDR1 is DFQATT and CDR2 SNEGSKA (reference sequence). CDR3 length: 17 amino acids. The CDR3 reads CSAKTDWTGRSYNEQFF. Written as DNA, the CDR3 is TGCAGTGCTAAGACGGATTGGACAGGGCGTTCCTACAATGAGCAGTTCTTC.